Each of the 17 T cell receptor beta chains below was sequenced from the same sample in a study of blood T cells in healthy people across ages. A J-beta primer mix and a sample-barcoded 5' primer were used in a second PCR of about 7 to 12 cycles. In TCRdb, the 5' RACE reads were re-called with MiXCR into one record per CDR3 protein. The sample lists roughly 930,000 distinct CDR3 sequences; about 48% were seen once. Sequenced sample: blood. These receptors came from a man aged 25 to 40 in good health.

The V gene is TRBV25-1, the J gene TRBJ2-5, with 7 bases that match TRBD2. V shed 2 bases, J shed 3 bases, and the junction held 9 bases outside the gene matches. The CDR3 has 16 residues. Germline V gene sequence: CDR1 MGHDK, CDR2 SYGVNS. The CDR3 sequence is CASSEGVGGRKETQYF. In DNA form, the CDR3 reads TGTGCCAGCAGTGAAGGTGTGGGGGGGAGAAAAGAGACCCAGTACTTC.

The V and J genes are TRBV13 and TRBJ1-1, with no clear D. The CDR3 runs 13 residues. Trimming shortened V by 5 bases and J by 1 base, and 8 bases separated the two germline ends. Looked up from germline, CDR1 is PRHDT and CDR2 is FYEKMQ (reference sequence). The CDR3 here is CASSIEQNTEAFF. Written as DNA, the CDR3 is TGTGCCAGCAGCATTGAACAGAACACTGAAGCTTTCTTT.

The rearrangement uses TRBV6-6 and TRBJ2-6; D gene unclear. The V gene's germline CDR1 is MNHNY and CDR2 SVGAGI (reference sequence). V was clipped by 11 bases and J by 1 base, with 12 bases between them. CDR3 size: 14 residues. For the CDR3, the DNA is TGTGCCGCAGTAGTGAGTTCTGGGGCCAACGTCCTGACTTTC. Translated: CAAVVSSGANVLTF.

This clonotype was observed a single time. Compared with germline, one end of the junction differs, possibly owing to a read error. This sequence joins TRBV7-2 and TRBJ2-7; 10 bases align to TRBD1. Germline-derived CDR1 and CDR2 are SGHTA and FQGNSA. This CDR3 region has 15 residues. In DNA, the CDR3 is TGTGCCAGCAGCTTATTAGGGACAGGGGACCACGAGCAGTATTTC. Its translation is CASSLLGTGDHEQYF.

This clonotype was seen a single time. The genes are TRBV3-1 and TRBJ2-3; D unresolved. CDR3 size: 15 residues. The V gene lost 0 bases and the J gene lost 1 base, with 8 bases spanning the gap. Germline V gene sequence: CDR1 LGHDT, CDR2 YNNKEL (reference sequence). CDR3 bases: TGTGCCAGCAGCCAAGACCTCGTCGGCACAGATACGCAGTATTTT. Its protein is CASSQDLVGTDTQYF.

In its sample, this clonotype was seen a few times. V is TRBV9 and J is TRBJ1-2; maybe TRBD1 (6 bases). Germline V CDR1 and CDR2: SGDLS, YYNGEE. V shed 0 bases and J shed 6 bases, with 9 bases lying between them. This CDR3 contains 13 residues. CDR3 protein: CASSVVSGDGYTF. CDR3 DNA sequence: TGTGCCAGCAGCGTAGTGTCAGGGGATGGCTACACCTTC.

This chain uses TRBV20-1 with TRBJ2-2; 8 nucleotides align to TRBD1. Germline CDR1 and CDR2: DFQATT and SNEGSKA (reference sequence). Germline trimming cut 4 bases from V and 1 base from J; bases unmatched to any gene: 5. The length of the CDR3 is 15 residues. CDR3 protein: CSATTGTGNTGELFF. In DNA form, the CDR3 reads TGCAGTGCTACCACCGGGACAGGGAACACCGGGGAGCTGTTTTTT.

V and J are TRBV20-1 and TRBJ2-6; TRBD1 matches 7 bases. Losses at the gene ends were 2 bases for V and 0 bases for J; bases not matched to a gene: 7. CDR1 DFQATT and CDR2 SNEGSKA come from the germline V gene (reference sequence). The CDR3 loop spans 17 amino acids. CDR3 in amino acids: CSARKTGRISGANVLTF. The CDR3 coding sequence is TGCAGTGCTAGAAAGACAGGGCGAATCTCTGGGGCCAACGTCCTGACTTTC.

This clonotype was recorded a few times. The J gene is TRBJ2-1, the V gene TRBV29-1; D remains ambiguous. V shed 5 bases and J shed 12 bases, with 23 bases lying between them. Germline CDR1 is SQVTM and CDR2 is ANQGSEA. The CDR3 consists of 14 residues. The CDR3, as DNA: TGCAGCGTTAACCGAGGTGTGGCCGTTGGCGGGCAGTTCTTC. This sequence encodes CSVNRGVAVGGQFF.

Only a few counts were recorded for this clonotype. V gene TRBV6-5 combines with J gene TRBJ2-3; the D is unclear. Germline V lookup: CDR1 MNHEY, CDR2 SVGAGI. Trimming took 5 bases from V and 6 from J, leaving 12 bases between them. CDR3 length: 13 amino acids. The CDR3 DNA is TGTGCCAGCAGTCCCGGGTCCCGGGATACGCAGTATTTT. This sequence encodes CASSPGSRDTQYF.

The chain carries TRBV20-1 and TRBJ2-5; 8 bases are a match to TRBD2. Germline V gives CDR1 DFQATT, CDR2 SNEGSKA (reference sequence). The length of the CDR3 is 13 residues. V trimming: 5 bases; J trimming: 4 bases; junction bases outside the gene matches: 6. For the CDR3, the DNA is TGCAGTGCTTTGGAGCGGGGGCGAGAGACCCAGTACTTC. It specifies CSALERGRETQYF.

V gene TRBV9 combines with J gene TRBJ2-3; TRBD2 matches at 9 bases. The V gene end was trimmed by 4 bases and the J gene end by 12 bases; junction bases not matched to a gene: 6. CDR1 SGDLS and CDR2 YYNGEE come from the germline V gene. The CDR3 covers 12 residues. The CDR3 nucleotides are TGTGCCAGCAGCCCTCCGGGACTAGCCCAGTATTTT. This sequence encodes CASSPPGLAQYF.

This clonotype showed up just a few times. The chain joins TRBV14 to TRBJ2-7, with a weak D call TRBD2 (6 bases). Trimming removed 5 bases from V and 3 bases from J, with 14 bases in between. Germline CDR1 and CDR2: SGHDN and FVKESK. The CDR3 totals 14 residues. The CDR3 here is CASSVSLGGYEQYF. Written as DNA, the CDR3 is TGTGCCAGCAGCGTATCATTGGGAGGCTACGAGCAGTACTTC.

This clonotype was observed a handful of times. The J gene is TRBJ2-7, the V gene TRBV12-3 or TRBV12-4, with 8 bases aligning to TRBD2. The V and J ends lost 6 bases and 3 bases, in that order; junction bases with no gene match: 4. This CDR3 spans 13 amino acids. The CDR3 loop reads CASRKTSVYEQYF. The CDR3 DNA reads as TGTGCCAGCAGGAAGACTAGCGTCTACGAGCAGTACTTC.

This chain joins TRBV30 and TRBJ2-7; unclear D gene. CDR3 length: 12 amino acids. Germline assignment: CDR1 GTSNPN and CDR2 SVGIG (reference sequence). V lost 4 bases to trimming and J lost 0 bases, with 7 bases between them. This CDR3 is CAWNGISYEQYF. The CDR3 DNA follows: TGTGCCTGGAACGGCATCTCCTACGAGCAGTACTTC.

This rearrangement joins TRBV20-1 to TRBJ2-3; D is possibly TRBD2 (6 bases). Deletions cut 0 bases from V and 4 bases from J, with 14 bases between. The germline CDR1 and CDR2 sequences are DFQATT and SNEGSKA (reference sequence). The CDR3 has 15 amino acids. The CDR3, as DNA: TGCAGTGCTAGAGAGATGGCAGGGAGGCCAGATACGCAGTATTTT. Translation: CSAREMAGRPDTQYF.

As concerns this clonotype: One end of the junction does not line up with germline, which may come from a read error. The rearrangement uses TRBV11-1 and TRBJ2-1; TRBD2 matches at 7 bases. The CDR3 consists of 13 residues. CDR1 and CDR2 (germline): SGHAT, FQDESV (reference sequence). The CDR3 coding sequence is TGTGCCAGCAGCGGGGGACTAAACAAAGAGCAGTTCTTC. Amino acids: CASSGGLNKEQFF.